This T cell receptor (beta chain) was sequenced for a study of T cells in Graves' hyperthyroidism and ophthalmopathy. This clonotype was seen at least ten times. The V gene lost 5 bases and the J gene lost 7 bases, with 14 bases spanning the gap. This CDR3 comprises 13 residues. Amplification of TCR beta CDR3 regions was performed using RNA transcripts as template. The primer set for the first-round RT-PCR of the TCR CDR3 was HTBI. TCRdb itself ran the multiplex PCR reads through MiXCR, one entry per CDR3 protein. The sample carries 500,000 to 600,000 distinct CDR3 sequences, roughly 17% recorded once.

Source material: blood. The V and J genes are TRBV12-3 or TRBV12-4 and TRBJ1-1; the D gene is possibly TRBD1 (6 bases). The sequence was obtained from a young woman with Graves' hyperthyroidism. CDR3: CASSLFGGNEAFF. DNA for the CDR3: TGTGCCAGCAGTCTTTTTGGGGGCAATGAAGCTTTCTTT.